This entry lists 25 T cell receptor beta chains sequenced from one sample in a study of blood T cell repertoires in COVID-19. Repertoires were generated with immunoSEQ multiplex PCR, while TCRdb's copy carries only in-frame clones and drops some. The data show roughly 26,000 clones, about nine tenths seen once. The specimen was peripheral blood. The origin of the receptors is a human donor in a cohort sampled during active COVID-19.

The chain is built from TRBV5-8 and TRBJ2-7; 7 bases match TRBD1. The V and J ends lost 1 base and 3 bases, in that order; junction bases with no gene match: 1. Per germline, CDR1 SGHTS and CDR2 YDEGEE. The CDR3 extends over 13 amino acids. CDR3 protein: CASSLHRGYEQYV. CDR3 sequence (DNA): TGTGCCAGCAGCTTGCACAGGGGCTACGAGCAGTACGTC.

The V gene is TRBV7-7, the J gene TRBJ2-2; 9 nucleotides match TRBD2. Germline assignment: CDR1 SSHAT and CDR2 FNYEAQ (reference sequence). V lost 5 bases to trimming and J lost 4 bases; unmatched junction nucleotides: 5. The CDR3 totals 15 residues. The CDR3 loop reads CASSGGGAGTGELFF. DNA for the CDR3: TGTGCCAGCAGCGGCGGGGGGGCCGGCACCGGGGAGCTGTTTTTT. The full variable domain, in which reference TRBV7-7 and TRBJ2-2 provide the parts outside the CDR3, is GAGVSQSPRYKVTKRGQDVTLRCDPISSHATLYWYQQALGQGPEFLTYFNYEAQPDKSGLPSDRFSAERPEGSISTLTIQRTEQRDSAMYRCASSGGGAGTGELFFGEGSRLTVL.

CDR3 in amino acids: CASSLAGGSRSYNEQFF. The DNA for the CDR3 is TGCGCCAGCAGCTTGGCGGGGGGGTCACGGTCCTACAATGAGCAGTTCTTC. This rearrangement joins TRBV5-1 to TRBJ2-1, with 8 bases aligning to TRBD2. Trimming removed 0 bases from V and 1 base from J; junction bases left unmatched: 6. This CDR3 has 17 amino acids. Germline V lookup: CDR1 SGHRS, CDR2 YFSETQ.

The J gene is TRBJ2-5, the V gene TRBV9; possibly TRBD2 for D (6 bases). This CDR3 is built from 12 residues. V lost 4 bases, J lost 5 bases, and 9 bases lay in between. CDR1 is SGDLS, CDR2 YYNGEE, per germline. The CDR3 DNA follows: TGTGCCAGCAGCCCTGGGGGGGAGACCCAGTACTTC. This gives the protein CASSPGGETQYF.

The chain uses TRBV12-5 and TRBJ2-1; 13 bases fit TRBD2. The length of the CDR3 is 15 residues. V lost 5 bases to trimming and J lost 8 bases; unmatched junction nucleotides: 6. Germline V CDR1 and CDR2: LGHNT, FRNRAP. In DNA, the CDR3 is TGTGCTAGTGGTCTGGGACTAGCGGGACTGGATGAGCAGTTCTTC. It codes for CASGLGLAGLDEQFF. Full variable domain (outside the CDR3, taken from reference TRBV12-5 and TRBJ2-1): DARVTQTPRHKVTEMGQEVTMRCQPILGHNTVFWYRQTMMQGLELLAYFRNRAPLDDSGMPKDRFSAEMPDATLATLKIQPSEPRDSAVYFCASGLGLAGLDEQFFGPGTRLTVL.

The chain couples TRBV11-2 to TRBJ2-2, with D possibly being TRBD1 (5 bases). Per germline, CDR1 SGHAT and CDR2 FQNNGV. Trimming shortened V by 11 bases and J by 2 bases, and 12 bases separated the two germline ends. The CDR3 has 13 amino acids. The CDR3 nucleotides are TGTGCCGGGGCGGAAGTTAACACCGGGGAGCTGTTTTTT. It is translated as CAGAEVNTGELFF.

This chain links TRBV1 with TRBJ2-7; the table assigns TRBD2, which was not confirmed against the DNA. TRBV1 counts as a pseudogene. This CDR3 region has 19 residues. The CDR3, as DNA: TGCACCAGCAGCCTTCCTTCGGAGGGAGGGGTACACCTCCTGGGCGAGCAGTACTTC. Its translation: CTSSLPSEGGVHLLGEQYF.

The chain couples TRBV7-6 to TRBJ2-1, with TRBD2 matching 14 bases. J gave up 0 bases and V 4 bases, and 8 bases lay outside the gene matches. CDR1 and CDR2 (germline): SGHVS, FNYEAQ. The CDR3 has 19 amino acids. The CDR3 loop is CASSSYAGTSGSSYNEQFF. In nucleotides, the CDR3 is TGTGCCAGCAGCTCGTACGCCGGGACTAGCGGGAGCTCCTACAATGAGCAGTTCTTC.

The J gene is TRBJ1-4, the V gene TRBV5-6, with D unresolved. V was cut by 3 bases and J by 4 bases, with 7 bases left in between. The CDR3 runs to 13 residues. Germline V gene data show CDR1 as SGHDT and CDR2 as YYEEEE. The CDR3 sequence is CASSYGFNEKLFF. CDR3 coding DNA: TGTGCCAGCAGCTACGGGTTTAATGAAAAACTGTTTTTT.

The V call is TRBV11-2, the J call TRBJ2-1; weak D call: TRBD1 (6 bases). The CDR3 consists of 14 residues. V lost 5 bases and J 6 bases, leaving 14 bases between the germline ends. Germline V gene lookup returns CDR1 SGHAT and CDR2 FQNNGV. CDR3 sequence (DNA): TGTGCCAGCAGCCTCCCGCGCAGGGGCAATGAGCAGTTCTTC. Protein sequence: CASSLPRRGNEQFF.

The chain uses TRBV25-1 and TRBJ2-7; 11 nucleotides agree with TRBD2. CDR3 length: 15 residues. Trimming took 4 bases from V and 0 from J; bases not matched to a gene: 2. Germline-derived CDR1 and CDR2 are MGHDK and SYGVNS. The CDR3 is CASSGLAGNSYEQYF. CDR3 DNA: TGTGCCAGCAGTGGACTAGCGGGGAACTCCTACGAGCAGTACTTC.

This clone was seen more than once but under ten times. The gene calls are TRBV19 and TRBJ1-2; 8 bases fit TRBD1. This CDR3 has 13 amino acids. Germline assignment: CDR1 LNHDA and CDR2 SQIVND (reference sequence). With 9 bases clipped from V and 4 bases from J, the junction kept 7 bases outside the gene matches. The CDR3 is CASRPGGVYGYTF. CDR3 nucleotides: TGTGCCAGCCGACCAGGGGGCGTCTATGGCTACACCTTC.

The chain uses TRBV23-1 and TRBJ2-2; D might be TRBD2 (5 bases). TRBV23-1 is an ORF, with its function uncertain. The CDR3 extends over 14 amino acids. V shed 9 bases and J shed 6 bases, with 17 bases lying between them. The chain's CDR3 is CASPPLRGSGELFF. The CDR3, as DNA: TGCGCCAGTCCACCCTTACGGGGATCCGGGGAGCTGTTTTTT.

The rearrangement uses TRBV9 and TRBJ1-5; possible D gene TRBD1, 5 bases. Germline V lookup: CDR1 SGDLS, CDR2 YYNGEE. This CDR3 contains 16 residues. V was pared by 2 bases and J by 1 base, with 13 bases between. The CDR3 bases are TGTGCCAGCAGCGTTAAGGGGCTTAAGAGCAATCAGCCCCAGCATTTT. Translation gives CASSVKGLKSNQPQHF.

The chain uses TRBV12-5 and TRBJ2-1; D possibly corresponds to TRBD1 (6 bases). Germline values: CDR1 LGHNT, CDR2 FRNRAP. V was cut by 0 bases and J by 4 bases, with 13 bases left in between. This CDR3 is 16 amino acids long. The CDR3 spells CASGLVVGTLYNEQFF. The DNA for the CDR3 is TGTGCTAGTGGTTTGGTAGTTGGGACATTATACAATGAGCAGTTCTTC.

The rearrangement links TRBV6-4 to TRBJ2-2; possibly TRBD2 for D (6 bases). V was cut by 5 bases and J by 7 bases, with 14 bases left in between. The CDR3 is 14 amino acids. In germline, CDR1 is MRHNA, CDR2 SNTAGT. The CDR3 DNA sequence: TGTGCCAGCAGTCCGGAGGGGCTGGTCGGGGAGCTGTTTTTT. It translates to CASSPEGLVGELFF.

This sequence joins TRBV19 and TRBJ2-7, with 12 nucleotides matching TRBD2. The ends lost 2 bases at V and 2 bases at J; junction bases unmatched: 1. Germline V lookup: CDR1 LNHDA, CDR2 SQIVND (reference sequence). The CDR3 totals 15 residues. The CDR3 protein is CASSITSGGTYEQYF. Here the CDR3 DNA reads TGTGCCAGTAGTATAACTAGCGGGGGGACCTACGAGCAGTACTTC.

This chain uses TRBV7-2 with TRBJ1-5; a weak D match, TRBD1 (6 bases). In germline, CDR1 is SGHTA, CDR2 FQGNSA. The CDR3 length is 15 residues. V gave up 1 base and J gave up 4 bases, with 11 bases separating them. The CDR3 region is CASSLVVGTNQPQHF. CDR3 in DNA: TGTGCCAGCAGCTTAGTAGTTGGGACAAATCAGCCCCAGCATTTT.

A word on this clone: This CDR3 is also generated by other DNA sequences in the sample. The J gene is TRBJ2-6, the V gene TRBV7-6, with D possibly matching TRBD1 (6 bases). V was clipped by 2 bases and J by 3 bases, with 11 bases between them. The CDR3 extends over 16 amino acids. Germline CDR1 reads SGHVS; CDR2 reads FNYEAQ. The CDR3 loop is CASSLSQGGGANVLTF. The DNA of the CDR3 is TGTGCCAGCAGCTTATCACAGGGTGGTGGGGCCAACGTCCTGACTTTC.

The CDR3 DNA sequence: TGCAGCGGTAGAAAAAACAGGGACGTTGGAAACACCATATATTTT. The encoded protein is CSGRKNRDVGNTIYF. The J gene is TRBJ1-3, the V gene TRBV29-1, with D maybe TRBD1 (6 bases). Germline V CDR1 and CDR2: SQVTM, ANQGSEA. V was shortened by 7 bases and J by 3 bases, with 19 bases between the two germline ends. This CDR3 has 15 amino acids.

V and J are TRBV9 and TRBJ2-5; weak D call: TRBD1 (5 bases). The CDR3 spans 13 residues. The germline V gene has CDR1 SGDLS and CDR2 YYNGEE. V was cut by 0 bases and J by 8 bases, with 11 bases left in between. CDR3 sequence: CASSVGGRGTQYF. Written as DNA, the CDR3 is TGTGCCAGCAGCGTAGGCGGTAGGGGAACCCAGTACTTC.

The rearrangement links TRBV28 to TRBJ2-1; a weak D match, TRBD2 (7 bases). V was cut by 1 base and J by 6 bases, with 13 bases left in between. The CDR3 runs to 15 residues. Germline V lookup: CDR1 MDHEN, CDR2 SYDVKM. The CDR3 region is CASSLYGGAVNEQFF. In nucleotides, the CDR3 is TGTGCCAGCAGTTTATATGGGGGGGCAGTCAATGAGCAGTTCTTC.

The chain has TRBV21-1 and TRBJ1-1; the tabulated D call, TRBD1, remains unverified against the DNA. TRBV21-1 is classified as a pseudogene. The CDR3 consists of 17 residues. As DNA, the CDR3 is TGTGCCAGCAGCGCAAAAGAGGAGCCCCAGGGTCGGACTGAAGCTTTCTTT. Its protein product is CASSAKEEPQGRTEAFF.

The CDR3 bases are TGTGCCACCAGTGAGGGGGGCTCTGGGGCCAACGTCCTGACTTTC. Encoded protein: CATSEGGSGANVLTF. The genes are TRBV24-1 and TRBJ2-6; weak D call: TRBD2 (6 bases). The CDR3 has 15 amino acids. Germline-derived CDR1 and CDR2 are KGHDR and SFDVKD. Trimming shortened V by 4 bases and J by 0 bases, and 6 bases separated the two germline ends.

CDR3 DNA: TGTGCCAGTAGTATAACCAGGGGAAATGAGCAGTTCTTC. Translating it yields CASSITRGNEQFF. The chain couples TRBV19 to TRBJ2-1; D might be TRBD1 (6 bases). This CDR3 is built from 13 residues. The germline V gene has CDR1 LNHDA and CDR2 SQIVND (reference sequence). V was pared by 2 bases and J by 7 bases, with 9 bases between.